The 7 T cell receptor beta chains reported below all come from one sample, sequenced in a study of blood T cells in healthy people across ages (dated by TCRdb to the mid-2010s). Library prep was done by 5' RACE. Sequencing was performed on an Illumina HiSeq 2500. A second roughly 7 to 12 cycle PCR used a sample-barcoded 5' primer and a J-beta primer mix. TCRdb reworked the public reads: Q25 trimming with fastp, MiXCR clone assembly, productive beta chains retained. Duplicate CDR3 protein sequences are folded into a single record with the most common DNA and genes. In this sample the table shows approximately 810,000 distinct CDR3 sequences, around 36% of which occur a single time. The ten largest make up 10% to 15% of the sample. The source material was blood. These receptors came from a man aged 18 to 35 in good health.

The V and J genes are TRBV7-6 and TRBJ2-7; D remains ambiguous. The V gene lost 4 bases and the J gene lost 7 bases, with 14 bases spanning the gap. This CDR3 contains 13 residues. Per the germline V gene, CDR1 is SGHVS and CDR2 is FNYEAQ. The CDR3 DNA reads as TGTGCCAGCAGCTCCCAGCTCTACAATGAGCAGTACTTC. Translation gives CASSSQLYNEQYF.

The rearrangement links TRBV12-3 or TRBV12-4 to TRBJ2-7, with D uncertain. This CDR3 has 12 residues. V lost 6 bases to trimming and J lost 1 base, with 7 bases between them. The CDR3 DNA sequence: TGTGCCAGCAGGCGCCAATCCTACGAGCAGTACTTC. It translates to CASRRQSYEQYF.

This chain links TRBV6-5 with TRBJ1-2; possible D gene TRBD1, 5 bases. CDR1 MNHEY and CDR2 SVGAGI come from the germline V gene. The V and J ends lost 6 bases and 2 bases respectively, with 10 bases between them. The CDR3 is made up of 13 amino acids. This CDR3 reads CASRETANYGYTF. CDR3 coding DNA: TGTGCCAGCAGGGAGACAGCAAACTATGGCTACACCTTC.

This clonotype was recorded a few times. The J gene is TRBJ2-3, the V gene TRBV5-1; TRBD1 aligns across 7 bases. The CDR3 loop spans 15 amino acids. Germline V gene sequence: CDR1 SGHRS, CDR2 YFSETQ. With 3 bases clipped from V and 2 bases from J, the junction kept 6 bases outside the gene matches. The CDR3 nucleotides are TGCGCCAGCAGCTCCATGACAGGGCCCACAGATACGCAGTATTTT. It encodes CASSSMTGPTDTQYF. The entire variable domain, with the rest obtained from reference TRBV5-1 and TRBJ2-3, is as follows: KAGVTQTPRYLIKTRGQQVTLSCSPISGHRSVSWYQQTPGQGLQFLFEYFSETQRNKGNFPGRFSGRQFSNSRSEMNVSTLELGDSALYLCASSSMTGPTDTQYFGPGTRLTVL.

The V gene is TRBV6-2 or TRBV6-3, the J gene TRBJ2-5, with 9 bases that match TRBD2. The CDR3 is 15 amino acids. V lost 2 bases and J lost 1; bases outside the gene matches: 2. Germline V lookup: CDR1 MNHEY, CDR2 SVGEGT. The CDR3 nucleotides read TGTGCCAGCAGTTACGGGACTAGCTTCCAAGAGACCCAGTACTTC. Its protein is CASSYGTSFQETQYF.

This clonotype was seen just once. Just one base apart from a much larger clone, this may be a read error. The chain recombines TRBV12-3 or TRBV12-4 with TRBJ1-4, with D perhaps matching TRBD1 (5 bases). This CDR3 is 15 amino acids long. CDR3 region: CASSYTGTVNEKLVF. The CDR3 nucleotides read TGTGCCAGCAGTTATACCGGGACGGTTAATGAAAAACTGGTTTTT.

This clonotype has a handful of counts. The chain joins TRBV9 to TRBJ2-5, with 7 positions matching TRBD2. The CDR3 is 15 amino acids. The germline CDR1 and CDR2 sequences are SGDLS and YYNGEE. V lost 4 bases, J lost 1 base, and 7 bases stayed unmatched. Here the CDR3 reads CASSPLPGGQETQYF. Here the CDR3 DNA reads TGTGCCAGCAGCCCTCTACCGGGGGGCCAAGAGACCCAGTACTTC.